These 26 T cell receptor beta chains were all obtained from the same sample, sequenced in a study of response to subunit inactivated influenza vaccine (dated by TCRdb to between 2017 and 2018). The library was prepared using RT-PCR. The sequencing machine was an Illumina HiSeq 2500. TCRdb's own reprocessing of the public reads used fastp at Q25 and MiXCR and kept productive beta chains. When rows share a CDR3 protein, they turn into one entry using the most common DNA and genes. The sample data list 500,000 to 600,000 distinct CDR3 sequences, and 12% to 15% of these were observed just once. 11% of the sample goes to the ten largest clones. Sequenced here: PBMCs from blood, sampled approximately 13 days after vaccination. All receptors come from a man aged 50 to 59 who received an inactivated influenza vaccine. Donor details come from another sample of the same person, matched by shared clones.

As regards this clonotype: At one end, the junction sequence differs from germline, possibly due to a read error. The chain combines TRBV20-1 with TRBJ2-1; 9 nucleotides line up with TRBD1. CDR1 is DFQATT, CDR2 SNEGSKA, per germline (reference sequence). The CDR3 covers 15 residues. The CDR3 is CSARQGGASYNEQFF. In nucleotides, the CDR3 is TGCAGCGCTAGACAGGGGGGGGCGTCCTACAATGAGCAGTTCTTC.

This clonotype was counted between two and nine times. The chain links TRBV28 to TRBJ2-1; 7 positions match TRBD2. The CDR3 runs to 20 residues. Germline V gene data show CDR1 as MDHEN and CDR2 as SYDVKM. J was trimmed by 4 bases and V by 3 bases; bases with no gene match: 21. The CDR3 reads CASSFTIKVYGTTTYNEQFF. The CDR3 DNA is TGTGCCAGCAGTTTTACAATTAAAGTATATGGGACTACAACATACAATGAGCAGTTCTTC.

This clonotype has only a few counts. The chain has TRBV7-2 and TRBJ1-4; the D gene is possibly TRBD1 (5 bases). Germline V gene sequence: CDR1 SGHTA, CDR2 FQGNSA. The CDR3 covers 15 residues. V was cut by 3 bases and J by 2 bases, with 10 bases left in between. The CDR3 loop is CASSFTGGTNEKLFF. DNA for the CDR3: TGTGCCAGCAGCTTTACCGGGGGGACTAATGAAAAACTGTTTTTT.

Written as DNA, the CDR3 is TGTGCCAGCAGCTTAGTTGGCGGGAGGGCCTCTGGGGAGCAGTACTTC. It encodes CASSLVGGRASGEQYF. The J gene is TRBJ2-7, the V gene TRBV11-2; 9 nucleotides line up with TRBD2. The CDR3 is 16 residues long. In germline, CDR1 is SGHAT, CDR2 FQNNGV. V gave up 1 base and J gave up 7 bases; unmatched junction bases: 11.

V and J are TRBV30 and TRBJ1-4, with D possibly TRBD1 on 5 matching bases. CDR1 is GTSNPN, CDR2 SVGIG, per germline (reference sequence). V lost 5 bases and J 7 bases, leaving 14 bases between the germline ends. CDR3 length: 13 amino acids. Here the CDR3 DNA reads TGTGCCTGGGAGGGACCATCGGGTGAAAAACTGTTTTTT. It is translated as CAWEGPSGEKLFF.

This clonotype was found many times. For the CDR3, the DNA is TGTGCCAGCAGCCGCCTCGGGGCGGGGGGTTACAATGAGCAGTTCTTC. Translated: CASSRLGAGGYNEQFF. V and J are TRBV7-9 and TRBJ2-1; 8 bases match TRBD2. This CDR3 region has 16 residues. The V and J ends lost 5 bases and 4 bases, in that order; junction bases with no gene match: 10. Looked up from germline, CDR1 is SEHNR and CDR2 is FQNEAQ (reference sequence).

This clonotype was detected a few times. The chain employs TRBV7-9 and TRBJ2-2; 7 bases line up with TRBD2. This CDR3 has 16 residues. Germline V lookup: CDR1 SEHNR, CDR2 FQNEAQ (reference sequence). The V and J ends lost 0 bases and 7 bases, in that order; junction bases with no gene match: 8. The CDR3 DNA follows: TGTGCCAGCAGCTTAGCCCTAGCGGAGAGGGACGGGGAGCTGTTTTTT. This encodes CASSLALAERDGELFF.

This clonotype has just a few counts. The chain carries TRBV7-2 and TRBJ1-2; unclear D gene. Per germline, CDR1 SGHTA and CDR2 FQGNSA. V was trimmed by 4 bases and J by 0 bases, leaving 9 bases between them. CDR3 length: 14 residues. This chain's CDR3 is CASSSQPSNYGYTF. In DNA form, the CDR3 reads TGTGCCAGCAGCTCCCAACCCTCTAACTATGGCTACACCTTC.

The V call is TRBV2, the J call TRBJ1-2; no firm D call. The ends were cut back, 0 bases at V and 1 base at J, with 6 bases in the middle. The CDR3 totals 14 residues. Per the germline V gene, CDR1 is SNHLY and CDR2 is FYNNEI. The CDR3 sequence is CASSEAPVNYGYTF. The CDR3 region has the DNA TGTGCCAGCAGTGAAGCTCCAGTTAACTATGGCTACACCTTC.

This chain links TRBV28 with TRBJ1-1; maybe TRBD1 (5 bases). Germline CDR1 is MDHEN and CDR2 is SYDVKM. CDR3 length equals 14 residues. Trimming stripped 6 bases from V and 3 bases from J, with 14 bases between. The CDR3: CASSRGWGDTEAFF. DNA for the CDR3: TGTGCCAGCAGCCGAGGGTGGGGCGACACTGAAGCTTTCTTT.

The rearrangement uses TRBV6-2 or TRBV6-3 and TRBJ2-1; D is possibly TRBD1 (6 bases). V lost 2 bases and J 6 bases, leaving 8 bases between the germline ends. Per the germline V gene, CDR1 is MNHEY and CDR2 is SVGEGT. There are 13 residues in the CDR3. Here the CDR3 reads CASSYVRGNEQFF. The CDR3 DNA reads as TGTGCCAGCAGTTACGTCAGGGGCAATGAGCAGTTCTTC.

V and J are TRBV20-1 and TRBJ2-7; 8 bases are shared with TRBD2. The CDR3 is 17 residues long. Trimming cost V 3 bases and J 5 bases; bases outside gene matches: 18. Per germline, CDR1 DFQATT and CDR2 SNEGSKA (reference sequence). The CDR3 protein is CSARSRLSGRRVNEQYF. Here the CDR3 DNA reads TGCAGTGCTAGGTCCCGATTAAGCGGGAGAAGGGTCAACGAGCAGTACTTC.

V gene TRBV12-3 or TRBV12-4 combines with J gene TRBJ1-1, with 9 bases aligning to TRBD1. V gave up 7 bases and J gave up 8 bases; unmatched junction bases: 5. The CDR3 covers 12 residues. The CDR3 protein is CASIPGTGEAFF. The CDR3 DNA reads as TGTGCCAGCATTCCCGGGACAGGGGAAGCTTTCTTT.

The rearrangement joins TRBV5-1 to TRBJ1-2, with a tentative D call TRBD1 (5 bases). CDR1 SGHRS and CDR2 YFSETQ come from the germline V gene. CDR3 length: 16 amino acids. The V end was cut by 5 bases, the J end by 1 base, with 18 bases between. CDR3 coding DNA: TGCGCCAGCAGTAACCGTTTAGGGGAGGTTAACTATGGCTACACCTTC. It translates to CASSNRLGEVNYGYTF. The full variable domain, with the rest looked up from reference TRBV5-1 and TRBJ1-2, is KAGVTQTPRYLIKTRGQQVTLSCSPISGHRSVSWYQQTPGQGLQFLFEYFSETQRNKGNFPGRFSGRQFSNSRSEMNVSTLELGDSALYLCASSNRLGEVNYGYTFGSGTRLTVV.

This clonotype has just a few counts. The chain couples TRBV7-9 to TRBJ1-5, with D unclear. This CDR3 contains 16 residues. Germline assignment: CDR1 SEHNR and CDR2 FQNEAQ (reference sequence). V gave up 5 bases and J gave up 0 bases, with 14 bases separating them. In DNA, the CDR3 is TGTGCCAGCAGCGTCCCGACGAAATATAGCAATCAGCCCCAGCATTTT. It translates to CASSVPTKYSNQPQHF.

CDR3 DNA sequence: TGTGCCAGCAGCTTCCGGGCGGGAGAAGATACGCAGTATTTT. Encoded protein: CASSFRAGEDTQYF. V gene TRBV7-9 combines with J gene TRBJ2-3; 7 bases fit TRBD2. J lost 5 bases, V lost 3 bases, and 5 bases had no gene match. The CDR3 is 14 amino acids. From germline, CDR1 is SEHNR and CDR2 FQNEAQ (reference sequence).

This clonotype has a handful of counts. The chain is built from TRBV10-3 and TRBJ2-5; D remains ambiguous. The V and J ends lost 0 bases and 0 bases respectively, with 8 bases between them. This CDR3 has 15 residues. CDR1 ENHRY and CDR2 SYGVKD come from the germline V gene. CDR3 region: CAISESTSYQETQYF. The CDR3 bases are TGTGCCATCAGTGAGTCGACGTCGTACCAAGAGACCCAGTACTTC.

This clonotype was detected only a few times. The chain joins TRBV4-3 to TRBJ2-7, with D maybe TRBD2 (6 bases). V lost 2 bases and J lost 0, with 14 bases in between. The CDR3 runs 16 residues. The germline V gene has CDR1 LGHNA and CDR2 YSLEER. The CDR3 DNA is TGCGCCAGCAGCCAACACAACGGGGGAAGCTCCTACGAGCAGTACTTC. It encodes CASSQHNGGSSYEQYF.

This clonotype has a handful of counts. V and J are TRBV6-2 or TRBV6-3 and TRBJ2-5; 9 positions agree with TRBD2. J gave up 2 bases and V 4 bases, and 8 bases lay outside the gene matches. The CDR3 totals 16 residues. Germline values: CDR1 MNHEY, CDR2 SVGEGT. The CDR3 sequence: CASSSPRGGIQETQYF. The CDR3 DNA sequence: TGTGCCAGCAGTTCCCCGCGGGGGGGAATTCAAGAGACCCAGTACTTC.

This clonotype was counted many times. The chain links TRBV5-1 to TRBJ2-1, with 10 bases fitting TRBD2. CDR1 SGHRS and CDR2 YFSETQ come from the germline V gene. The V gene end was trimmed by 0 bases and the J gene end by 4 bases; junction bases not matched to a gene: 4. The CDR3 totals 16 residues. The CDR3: CASSLAASGGYNEQFF. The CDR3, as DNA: TGCGCCAGCAGCTTGGCGGCTAGCGGGGGTTACAATGAGCAGTTCTTC. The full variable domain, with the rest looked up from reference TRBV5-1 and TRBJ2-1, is KAGVTQTPRYLIKTRGQQVTLSCSPISGHRSVSWYQQTPGQGLQFLFEYFSETQRNKGNFPGRFSGRQFSNSRSEMNVSTLELGDSALYLCASSLAASGGYNEQFFGPGTRLTVL.

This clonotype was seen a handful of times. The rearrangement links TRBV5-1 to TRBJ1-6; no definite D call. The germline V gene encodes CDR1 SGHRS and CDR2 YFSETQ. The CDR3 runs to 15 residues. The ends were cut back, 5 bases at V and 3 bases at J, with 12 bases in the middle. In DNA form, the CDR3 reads TGCGCCAGCAGAGGTGGGAGGTTCTATAATTCACCCCTCCACTTT. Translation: CASRGGRFYNSPLHF.

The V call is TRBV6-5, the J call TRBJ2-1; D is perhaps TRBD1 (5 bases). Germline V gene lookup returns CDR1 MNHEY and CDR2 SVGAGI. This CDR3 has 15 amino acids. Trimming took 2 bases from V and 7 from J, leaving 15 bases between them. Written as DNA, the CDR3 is TGTGCCAGCAGTTACGGGGTCAGGGTACCTAATGAGCAGTTCTTC. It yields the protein CASSYGVRVPNEQFF.

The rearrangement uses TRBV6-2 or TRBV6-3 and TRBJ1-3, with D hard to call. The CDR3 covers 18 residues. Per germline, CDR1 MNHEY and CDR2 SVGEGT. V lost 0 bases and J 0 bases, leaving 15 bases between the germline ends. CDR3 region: CASSYSVSRKSSGNTIYF. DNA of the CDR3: TGTGCCAGCAGTTACTCTGTCTCCAGGAAGAGCTCTGGAAACACCATATATTTT.

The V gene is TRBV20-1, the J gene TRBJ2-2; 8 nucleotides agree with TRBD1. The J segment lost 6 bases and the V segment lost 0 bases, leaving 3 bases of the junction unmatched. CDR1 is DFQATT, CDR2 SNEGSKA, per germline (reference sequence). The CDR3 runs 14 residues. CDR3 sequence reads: CSARESRGPGELFF. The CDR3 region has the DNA TGCAGTGCTAGAGAATCCAGGGGGCCCGGGGAGCTGTTTTTT.

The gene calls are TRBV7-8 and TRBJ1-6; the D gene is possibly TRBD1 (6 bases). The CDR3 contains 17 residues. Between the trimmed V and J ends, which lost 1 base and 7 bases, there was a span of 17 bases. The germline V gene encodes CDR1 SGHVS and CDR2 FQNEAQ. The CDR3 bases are TGTGCCAGCAGCTTAGGGGCTAGGGGGGGCTTAAATTCACCCCTCCACTTT. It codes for CASSLGARGGLNSPLHF.

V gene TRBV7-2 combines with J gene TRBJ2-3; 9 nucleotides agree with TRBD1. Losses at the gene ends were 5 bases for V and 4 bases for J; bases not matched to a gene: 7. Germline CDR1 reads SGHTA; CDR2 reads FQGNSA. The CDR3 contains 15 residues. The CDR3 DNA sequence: TGTGCCAGCAGCCGAAGGGGACAGGGATCAGATACGCAGTATTTT. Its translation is CASSRRGQGSDTQYF.